Each of the 6 T cell receptor beta chains below was sequenced from the same sample in a study of cytomegalovirus exposure and HLA in healthy donors. The PCR ran on 60 Vbeta and 13 Jbeta primers. Measured with immunoSEQ multiplex PCR; TCRdb has only the in-frame clones, and not every one. The sample records around 130,000 clones, roughly 80% being singletons. Sequences were obtained from PBMCs. These receptors were taken from a male donor in good health and CMV-seronegative.

The genes are TRBV5-4 and TRBJ1-1, with D maybe TRBD1 (5 bases). The CDR3 is made up of 12 amino acids. Per the germline V gene, CDR1 is SGHNT and CDR2 is YYREEE (reference sequence). Deletions cut 0 bases from V and 7 bases from J, with 7 bases between. DNA for the CDR3: TGTGCCAGCAGCTTGGGCAGGGTTGAAGCTTTCTTT. Its protein is CASSLGRVEAFF.

Worth noting for this clone: The germline gene is not matched at one end of the junction; a read error may be the cause. The rearrangement links TRBV7-9 to TRBJ1-1; 7 nucleotides agree with TRBD1. The CDR3 contains 13 residues. Germline loops: CDR1 SEHNR, CDR2 FQNEAQ (reference sequence). Here the CDR3 DNA reads TGTTCCAGCAGATCCGACAGGGACCCTGAAGCTTTCTTT. Its translation: CSSRSDRDPEAFF. Full variable domain (outside the CDR3, taken from reference TRBV7-9 and TRBJ1-1): DTGVSQNPRHKITKRGQNVTFRCDPISEHNRLYWYRQTLGQGPEFLTYFQNEAQLEKSRLLSDRFSAERPKGSFSTLEIQRTEQGDSAMYLCSSRSDRDPEAFFGQGTRLTVV.

This clone was observed a few times. The rearrangement joins TRBV5-4 to TRBJ2-1, with D possibly TRBD1 on 6 matching bases. V gave up 0 bases and J gave up 14 bases, with 21 bases separating them. This CDR3 is 15 amino acids long. Per the germline V gene, CDR1 is SGHNT and CDR2 is YYREEE (reference sequence). The CDR3 DNA reads as TGTGCCAGCAGCTTGGCTGGACGTACAGGGCTTTCAGAGTTCTTC. Translation: CASSLAGRTGLSEFF. Variable domain in full (rest from reference TRBV5-4 and TRBJ2-1): ETGVTQSPTHLIKTRGQQVTLRCSSQSGHNTVSWYQQALGQGPQFIFQYYREEENGRGNFPPRFSGLQFPNYSSELNVNALELDDSALYLCASSLAGRTGLSEFFGPGTRLTVL.

The rearrangement links TRBV6-5 to TRBJ2-7, with D perhaps matching TRBD1 (5 bases). This CDR3 is 14 amino acids long. Germline loops: CDR1 MNHEY, CDR2 SVGAGI. With 6 bases removed from V and 9 bases from J, the gap between germline ends came to 21 bases. CDR3: CASRDNKAEWGQYF. CDR3 in DNA: TGTGCCAGCAGGGACAATAAGGCTGAGTGGGGGCAGTACTTC.

V is TRBV5-6 and J is TRBJ1-1; the D is unclear. The germline gives CDR1 SGHDT, CDR2 YYEEEE. Trimming left V 5 bases short and J 1 base short, with 15 bases between. The CDR3 extends over 15 amino acids. CDR3 amino acids: CASSPEGFWNTEAFF. In DNA form, the CDR3 reads TGTGCCAGCAGTCCCGAGGGATTTTGGAACACTGAAGCTTTCTTT.

The chain has TRBV28 and TRBJ2-4; maybe TRBD2 (6 bases). The CDR3 has 15 amino acids. Germline assignment: CDR1 MDHEN and CDR2 SYDVKM. Trimming removed 3 bases at V and 0 bases at J, with 9 bases between. DNA for the CDR3: TGTGCCAGCAGTTTGCCGGGACTAGCCAAAAACATTCAGTACTTC. Translation: CASSLPGLAKNIQYF.